These 3 T cell receptor beta chains were all obtained from the same sample, sequenced in a study of CD8+ T cells in alopecia areata. The sample's treatment: oral pan-JAK inhibitor, 5-10 mg twice daily. RNA extraction was followed by reverse transcription into cDNA, which acted as the sequencing template. Repertoires were generated with immunoSEQ multiplex PCR, while TCRdb's copy carries only in-frame clones and drops some. The sample contains roughly 120,000 clones, roughly 58% of which appear only once. The sample in question was CD8+ T cells sorted from blood, obtained at week 4, from a patient treated with tofacitinib. Receptors were obtained from a human donor with alopecia areata.

CDR3 DNA: TGTGCCAGCAGCCCTTGGGAGAACACTGAAGCTTTCTTT. Protein sequence: CASSPWENTEAFF. The V gene is TRBV7-9, the J gene TRBJ1-1, with no clear D. CDR1 and CDR2 from the germline V gene are SEHNR and FQNEAQ (reference sequence). The CDR3 length is 13 residues. V lost 5 bases and J 1 base, leaving 8 bases between the germline ends.

This clone has just one count. This chain links TRBV6-5 with TRBJ1-5; the D is unclear. Germline values: CDR1 MNHEY, CDR2 SVGAGI. V was trimmed by 5 bases and J by 1 base, leaving 12 bases between them. This CDR3 region has 15 residues. CDR3 DNA sequence: TGTGCCAGCAGTCCTCAGGCCCGCAGCAATCAGCCCCAGCATTTT. Translation: CASSPQARSNQPQHF.

The J gene is TRBJ2-7, the V gene TRBV7-6; D remains ambiguous. CDR1 and CDR2 from the germline V gene are SGHVS and FNYEAQ. This CDR3 spans 14 amino acids. V was trimmed by 1 base and J by 2 bases, leaving 9 bases between them. In DNA form, the CDR3 reads TGTGCCAGCAGCTTAGAGGCAAGGCCCTACGAGCAGTACTTC. This translates into CASSLEARPYEQYF. Together with reference TRBV7-6 and TRBJ2-7, the CDR3 gives the full variable domain: GAGVSQSPRYKVTKRGQDVALRCDPISGHVSLYWYRQALGQGPEFLTYFNYEAQQDKSGLPNDRFSAERPEGSISTLTIQRTEQRDSAMYRCASSLEARPYEQYFGPGTRLTVT.